A single sample is the source of the 17 T cell receptor beta chains below, sequenced in a study of T cells in Graves' hyperthyroidism and ophthalmopathy. TCR beta CDR3 regions were amplified from RNA. TCR CDR3 regions were first amplified by RT-PCR with HTBI primers. MiXCR, run by TCRdb on the multiplex PCR reads, gives a single entry per CDR3 protein. The top ten hold 3.5% to 4.5% of the sample, which has more than 500,000 distinct CDR3 sequences, roughly 14% seen once. Sequencing was performed on blood. All receptors derive from a woman aged 40 to 50 with Graves' ophthalmopathy.

Ten or more counts support this clonotype. The chain couples TRBV2 to TRBJ1-5; D not certain. Trimming left V 5 bases short and J 0 bases short, with 8 bases between. Germline loops: CDR1 SNHLY, CDR2 FYNNEI. This CDR3 has 14 residues. The CDR3 here is CASSPRSSNQPQHF. CDR3 DNA: TGTGCCAGCAGTCCAAGAAGTAGCAATCAGCCCCAGCATTTT. The entire variable domain, with the rest obtained from reference TRBV2 and TRBJ1-5, is as follows: EPEVTQTPSHQVTQMGQEVILRCVPISNHLYFYWYRQILGQKVEFLVSFYNNEISEKSEIFDDQFSVERPDGSNFTLKIRSTKLEDSAMYFCASSPRSSNQPQHFGDGTRLSIL.

The sample holds many counts of this clonotype. The CDR3 region has the DNA TGTGCCAGCAGCTCGGGACAGGGACAGTGGGGCGAGCAGTACTTC. It yields the protein CASSSGQGQWGEQYF. The chain couples TRBV7-2 to TRBJ2-7; 9 bases map to TRBD1. The CDR3 has 15 amino acids. Germline values: CDR1 SGHTA, CDR2 FQGNSA. Trimming took 4 bases from V and 6 from J; bases not matched to a gene: 10.

This clonotype was seen ten or more times. The CDR3 spells CAWTPQGATNQPQHF. The CDR3 DNA is TGTGCCTGGACTCCTCAGGGAGCAACGAATCAGCCCCAGCATTTT. V is TRBV30 and J is TRBJ1-5; maybe TRBD1 (5 bases). CDR3 size: 15 residues. Germline values: CDR1 GTSNPN, CDR2 SVGIG (reference sequence). The V and J ends lost 4 bases and 4 bases respectively, with 17 bases between them.

This clonotype was seen ten or more times. The CDR3 loop is CASSLEDRGETQYF. The CDR3 nucleotides read TGTGCCAGCAGCTTAGAAGATCGGGGAGAGACCCAGTACTTC. V gene TRBV7-2 combines with J gene TRBJ2-5, with D possibly matching TRBD2 (5 bases). Trimming took off 1 base at V and 4 bases at J, with 10 bases between the two ends. The CDR3 is made up of 14 amino acids. Germline assignment: CDR1 SGHTA and CDR2 FQGNSA.

This clonotype was counted only a few times. V gene TRBV11-2 combines with J gene TRBJ1-1; D is uncertain. In germline, CDR1 is SGHAT, CDR2 FQNNGV. The V and J ends lost 4 bases and 7 bases respectively, with 10 bases between them. The CDR3 is made up of 12 amino acids. CDR3 sequence (DNA): TGTGCCAGCAGCTATCTGGAAGATGAAGCTTTCTTT. Amino acid sequence: CASSYLEDEAFF.

In this sample, this clonotype turned up many times. The chain is built from TRBV29-1 and TRBJ1-2; D gene uncertain. V lost 0 bases to trimming and J lost 2 bases, with 10 bases between them. Germline-derived CDR1 and CDR2 are SQVTM and ANQGSEA. The CDR3 loop spans 14 amino acids. Here the CDR3 reads CSVEEKGFNYGYTF. The CDR3 DNA reads as TGCAGCGTTGAAGAAAAGGGCTTCAACTATGGCTACACCTTC.

The table lists this clonotype with many counts. J is TRBJ2-7 and V is TRBV28; D unresolved. Trimming shortened V by 3 bases and J by 1 base, and 10 bases separated the two germline ends. This CDR3 has 14 amino acids. Germline V CDR1 and CDR2: MDHEN, SYDVKM. CDR3 sequence: CASSFLGGSYEQYF. The DNA for the CDR3 is TGTGCCAGCAGTTTCTTGGGTGGTTCCTACGAGCAGTACTTC.

This clonotype was recorded at least ten times. This chain uses TRBV10-3 with TRBJ2-5; no clear D gene. Germline CDR1 ENHRY, CDR2 SYGVKD. The V gene lost 0 bases and the J gene lost 0 bases, with 5 bases spanning the gap. The CDR3 is 14 amino acids. The CDR3 region has the DNA TGTGCCATCAGTGAGTCGGAGTACCAAGAGACCCAGTACTTC. Translation: CAISESEYQETQYF.

At least ten counts were recorded for this clonotype. V is TRBV20-1 and J is TRBJ2-7; TRBD1 is a possible D gene (5 bases). V was clipped by 0 bases and J by 3 bases, with 12 bases between them. This CDR3 is built from 14 residues. Germline assignment: CDR1 DFQATT and CDR2 SNEGSKA (reference sequence). CDR3 in amino acids: CSARDGKQVYEQYF. CDR3 sequence (DNA): TGCAGTGCTAGAGATGGGAAACAGGTCTACGAGCAGTACTTC.

The V gene is TRBV20-1, the J gene TRBJ2-7; 8 bases match TRBD1. The CDR3 has 15 residues. V lost 6 bases to trimming and J lost 7 bases; unmatched junction nucleotides: 17. The germline V gene has CDR1 DFQATT and CDR2 SNEGSKA (reference sequence). CDR3 nucleotides: TGCAGTGCCAATCCTCTGGGCAGGGGGCGATCTGAGCAGTACTTC. It yields the protein CSANPLGRGRSEQYF.

This clonotype has just one count. The rearrangement joins TRBV11-1 to TRBJ2-7; 8 positions agree with TRBD2. Trimming removed 0 bases from V and 6 bases from J; junction bases left unmatched: 10. The CDR3 covers 16 residues. The germline gives CDR1 SGHAT, CDR2 FQDESV (reference sequence). CDR3 nucleotide sequence: TGTGCCAGCAGCTTAGCACTCGGACTAGCTGAGTCCGAGCAGTACTTC. It is translated as CASSLALGLAESEQYF.

There are many counts of this clonotype. The chain combines TRBV27 with TRBJ1-1; D is unresolved. The CDR3 consists of 15 residues. V lost 5 bases and J 1 base, leaving 14 bases between the germline ends. Germline values: CDR1 MNHEY, CDR2 SMNVEV (reference sequence). The CDR3 DNA reads as TGTGCCAGCAGTCGCCGACAAGGTGGGAACACTGAAGCTTTCTTT. It translates to CASSRRQGGNTEAFF.

The V and J genes are TRBV7-8 and TRBJ2-3, with D perhaps assigned TRBD1 or TRBD2 (5 bases each). CDR3 length equals 15 residues. Per the germline V gene, CDR1 is SGHVS and CDR2 is FQNEAQ. Deletions cut 1 base from V and 1 base from J, with 9 bases between. The CDR3 sequence: CASSLGDPRTDTQYF. CDR3 nucleotide sequence: TGTGCCAGCAGCTTAGGGGACCCTCGCACAGATACGCAGTATTTT.

The J gene is TRBJ2-2, the V gene TRBV11-2; D perhaps matches TRBD1 (7 bases). This CDR3 has 16 residues. V gave up 2 bases and J gave up 6 bases, with 16 bases separating them. CDR1 SGHAT and CDR2 FQNNGV come from the germline V gene. In DNA form, the CDR3 reads TGTGCCAGCAGCTTAACTCCCTCCAGGGGGGCCGGGGAGCTGTTTTTT. Translating gives CASSLTPSRGAGELFF.

The table lists this clonotype with a few counts. The CDR3 loop reads CASTDGQGSYEQYF. The CDR3 nucleotides read TGTGCCAGTACGGACGGCCAGGGTTCCTACGAGCAGTACTTC. The V call is TRBV19, the J call TRBJ2-7; D possibly corresponds to TRBD1 (5 bases). Germline loops: CDR1 LNHDA, CDR2 SQIVND (reference sequence). The CDR3 extends over 14 amino acids. The ends were cut back, 7 bases at V and 1 base at J, with 14 bases in the middle. Filled out from reference TRBV19 and TRBJ2-7, the complete variable domain reads DGGITQSPKYLFRKEGQNVTLSCEQNLNHDAMYWYRQDPGQGLRLIYYSQIVNDFQKGDIAEGYSVSREKKESFPLTVTSAQKNPTAFYLCASTDGQGSYEQYFGPGTRLTVT.

In this sample, this clonotype turned up many times. The chain joins TRBV6-5 to TRBJ1-5; tentatively, D is TRBD1 (5 bases). Trimming removed 6 bases at V and 11 bases at J, with 20 bases between. CDR3 length equals 14 residues. Germline V gene data show CDR1 as MNHEY and CDR2 as SVGAGI. CDR3 sequence (DNA): TGTGCCAGCAGGCCCGGGGGGGTCTCGTGGGCCCAGCATTTT. It codes for CASRPGGVSWAQHF.

This clonotype was seen many times. In DNA, the CDR3 is TGTGCCAGCAGCAGGGACGTCAACACTGAAGCTTTCTTT. Its protein product is CASSRDVNTEAFF. The chain carries TRBV6-5 and TRBJ1-1, with D perhaps matching TRBD1 (5 bases). The length of the CDR3 is 13 residues. Per germline, CDR1 MNHEY and CDR2 SVGAGI. V lost 6 bases, J lost 2 bases, and 10 bases lay in between.